The 23 T cell receptor beta chains given below trace back to one sample, sequenced in a study of radiotherapy plus CTLA-4 blockade in lung cancer (dated 2018 in TCRdb). Libraries were prepared through the immunoSEQ multiplex PCR assay. Sourced from immuneACCESS, this table was stored by TCRdb with only in-frame sequences that have V and J called. A share of the clones is absent; for the studies checked, an unresolved V gene accounts for under half, and the remainder has no known explanation. This sample has some 37,000 clones in its table, and over 65% of those were observed once. The ten largest account for 8.9% of the sample. Sequenced here: peripheral blood, sampled from a patient treated with radiotherapy plus ipilimumab. These receptors were collected from a human donor with non-small cell lung cancer who had stable disease on radiotherapy plus ipilimumab.

The chain carries TRBV5-1 and TRBJ2-7; possibly TRBD1 for D (5 bases). Trimming removed 1 base from V and 0 bases from J, with 8 bases in between. CDR3 length: 14 residues. Germline V gene data show CDR1 as SGHRS and CDR2 as YFSETQ. CDR3 amino acids: CASSLSDNSYEQYV. In nucleotides, the CDR3 is TGCGCCAGCAGCTTGTCGGACAACTCCTACGAGCAGTACGTC.

V usage is TRBV19 and J usage is TRBJ1-2; 10 nucleotides agree with TRBD1. The CDR3 totals 15 residues. V lost 5 bases, J lost 7 bases, and 10 bases stayed unmatched. In germline, CDR1 is LNHDA, CDR2 SQIVND (reference sequence). The CDR3 is CASSFSGTGVSGYTF. The CDR3 coding sequence is TGTGCCAGTAGTTTCTCCGGGACAGGGGTTTCTGGCTACACCTTC.

The chain recombines TRBV7-3 with TRBJ2-6; D ambiguous. Per the germline V gene, CDR1 is SGHTA and CDR2 is FQGTGA. This CDR3 has 15 residues. The V gene lost 4 bases and the J gene lost 4 bases, with 11 bases spanning the gap. The CDR3 region is CASSSLSSGANVLTF. The CDR3 DNA reads TGTGCCAGCAGCTCTCTAAGTTCGGGGGCCAACGTCCTGACTTTC.

CDR3 DNA: TGTGCCAGCAGCTTAGTCGGTAGCGGGGCCAATGAGCAGTTCTTC. Translated: CASSLVGSGANEQFF. J is TRBJ2-1 and V is TRBV11-2; 8 nucleotides align to TRBD2. CDR3 length equals 15 residues. V dropped 1 base and J dropped 6; count of bases not matched to a gene: 5. The germline V gene encodes CDR1 SGHAT and CDR2 FQNNGV.

The chain joins TRBV19 to TRBJ1-2; D not resolved. Germline V gene sequence: CDR1 LNHDA, CDR2 SQIVND (reference sequence). CDR3 length: 13 residues. Trimming removed 3 bases from V and 7 bases from J, with 12 bases in between. As DNA, the CDR3 is TGTGCCAGTAGTATGACTGGAGCCTTTGGCTACACCTTC. Encoded protein: CASSMTGAFGYTF. Drawing the rest from reference TRBV19 and TRBJ1-2, the complete variable domain is DGGITQSPKYLFRKEGQNVTLSCEQNLNHDAMYWYRQDPGQGLRLIYYSQIVNDFQKGDIAEGYSVSREKKESFPLTVTSAQKNPTAFYLCASSMTGAFGYTFGSGTRLTVV.

This clone has a single count. The chain combines TRBV4-2 with TRBJ1-3, with a weak D call TRBD1 (5 bases). Germline CDR1 and CDR2: LGHNA and YNFKEQ. V lost 1 base and J lost 0, with 13 bases in between. The CDR3 sequence is 17 residues long. Here the CDR3 DNA reads TGTGCCAGCAGCCAAGCGGGGGGGATAAGCTCTGGAAACACCATATATTTT. It encodes CASSQAGGISSGNTIYF.

The chain combines TRBV7-6 with TRBJ2-1; D remains unclear. Trimming stripped 5 bases from V and 6 bases from J, with 14 bases between. CDR1 is SGHVS, CDR2 FNYEAQ, per germline. The CDR3 is made up of 14 amino acids. The CDR3 loop reads CASSLSFGPNEQFF. The CDR3 DNA reads TGTGCCAGCAGCCTTTCCTTCGGACCCAATGAGCAGTTCTTC.

V gene TRBV30 combines with J gene TRBJ2-1; 7 nucleotides align to TRBD1. Germline lookup yields CDR1 GTSNPN and CDR2 SVGIG (reference sequence). The CDR3 totals 13 residues. V was pared by 2 bases and J by 10 bases, with 8 bases of the junction left unmatched. DNA of the CDR3: TGTGCCTGGAGTACCGAGACAGGGAACGAGCAGTTCTTC. It specifies CAWSTETGNEQFF.

The V call is TRBV29-1, the J call TRBJ1-1; unclear D gene. From germline, CDR1 is SQVTM and CDR2 ANQGSEA. Trimming took off 1 base at V and 3 bases at J, with 9 bases between the two ends. The CDR3 runs to 13 residues. The CDR3 is CSVEGQEDTEAFF. CDR3 nucleotides: TGCAGCGTTGAAGGTCAAGAGGACACTGAAGCTTTCTTT.

V gene TRBV14 combines with J gene TRBJ1-6; 8 bases are shared with TRBD1. Unmatched junction bases numbered 3, after V lost 1 base and J lost 7 bases. Germline CDR1 and CDR2: SGHDN and FVKESK. The CDR3 totals 15 residues. Here the CDR3 reads CASSQGGQGNSPLHF. The CDR3 DNA sequence: TGTGCCAGCAGCCAAGGAGGACAGGGAAATTCACCCCTCCACTTT. The whole variable domain, filled in from reference TRBV14 and TRBJ1-6, reads EAGVTQFPSHSVIEKGQTVTLRCDPISGHDNLYWYRRVMGKEIKFLLHFVKESKQDESGMPNNRFLAERTGGTYSTLKVQPAELEDSGVYFCASSQGGQGNSPLHFGNGTRLTVT.

This chain links TRBV30 with TRBJ1-2, with 10 bases fitting TRBD1. The CDR3 totals 13 residues. Per germline, CDR1 GTSNPN and CDR2 SVGIG (reference sequence). V lost 4 bases and J lost 8; bases outside the gene matches: 7. The CDR3, as DNA: TGTGCCTGGAATGCCGGGACAGGGGTCGGCTACACCTTC. It encodes CAWNAGTGVGYTF.

V gene TRBV28 combines with J gene TRBJ1-2; TRBD1 matches at 7 bases. Germline assignment: CDR1 MDHEN and CDR2 SYDVKM. Trimming removed 3 bases from V and 4 bases from J; junction bases left unmatched: 8. This CDR3 has 15 residues. The CDR3 coding sequence is TGTGCCAGCAGTTTCGGGGGCAGGGGGGTCTATGGCTACACCTTC. It translates to CASSFGGRGVYGYTF.

The chain couples TRBV29-1 to TRBJ1-1; 8 nucleotides agree with TRBD1. The junction had 5 bases not matched to a gene; V was cut back by 7 bases and J by 1 base. The germline V gene has CDR1 SQVTM and CDR2 ANQGSEA. The CDR3 covers 13 residues. CDR3 sequence reads: CSGGQGGNTEAFF. Written as DNA, the CDR3 is TGCAGCGGCGGACAGGGAGGGAACACTGAAGCTTTCTTT.

This CDR3 is CASSLIASDNEQFF. The CDR3 coding sequence is TGCGCCAGCAGCTTAATTGCCTCAGACAATGAGCAGTTCTTC. The chain uses TRBV5-1 and TRBJ2-1; D not certain. V gave up 2 bases and J gave up 5 bases, with 11 bases separating them. There are 14 residues in the CDR3. Germline CDR1 SGHRS, CDR2 YFSETQ.

The chain recombines TRBV6-1 with TRBJ2-7; D is possibly TRBD2 (7 bases). CDR1 MNHNS and CDR2 SASEGT come from the germline V gene. This CDR3 has 12 amino acids. V lost 6 bases and J lost 5, with 11 bases in between. CDR3 amino acids: CASSPGGHEQYV. Written as DNA, the CDR3 is TGTGCCAGCAGCCCCGGGGGGCACGAGCAGTACGTC.

The V and J genes are TRBV19 and TRBJ2-3, with 12 bases fitting TRBD2. V lost 5 bases to trimming and J lost 5 bases; unmatched junction nucleotides: 8. Germline assignment: CDR1 LNHDA and CDR2 SQIVND (reference sequence). The CDR3 has 16 residues. DNA for the CDR3: TGTGCCAGTAGTCCCCTAGCGGGGGGGCGTAGAGATACGCAGTATTTT. The encoded protein is CASSPLAGGRRDTQYF.

V and J are TRBV7-9 and TRBJ2-3; D ambiguous. Germline CDR1 reads SEHNR; CDR2 reads FQNEAQ (reference sequence). The CDR3 has 15 amino acids. Deletions cut 2 bases from V and 8 bases from J, with 17 bases between. CDR3 residues: CASSLLDGSTGTQYF. CDR3 nucleotide sequence: TGTGCCAGCAGCTTACTAGATGGCTCAACGGGTACGCAGTATTTT.

V gene TRBV7-9 combines with J gene TRBJ2-2, with D maybe TRBD1 (6 bases). Germline-derived CDR1 and CDR2 are SEHNR and FQNEAQ (reference sequence). Between the trimmed V and J ends, which lost 6 bases and 3 bases, there was a span of 14 bases. This CDR3 region has 15 residues. The CDR3 loop is CASRITGWDTGELFF. For the CDR3, the DNA is TGTGCCAGCAGAATAACAGGGTGGGACACCGGGGAGCTGTTTTTT.

The chain recombines TRBV5-3 with TRBJ2-3; no firm D call. TRBV5-3 is marked as an open reading frame, function uncertain. V lost 1 base to trimming and J lost 6 bases, with 15 bases between them. The CDR3 is made up of 15 amino acids. The CDR3 bases are TGTGCCAGAAGCTTGTCCGGCCGAGTGTCGGATACGCAGTATTTT. Protein sequence: CARSLSGRVSDTQYF.

In this sample, this clone turned up a few times. CDR3 DNA sequence: TGTGCCAGCAGCCCCCCGGGGACTGATACGCAGTATTTT. Translated, it gives CASSPPGTDTQYF. The rearrangement joins TRBV6-1 to TRBJ2-3; a weak D match, TRBD2 (6 bases). Germline V gives CDR1 MNHNS, CDR2 SASEGT. The CDR3 extends over 13 amino acids. V was trimmed by 6 bases and J by 6 bases, leaving 13 bases between them.

This clone is a singleton in its sample. The V call is TRBV13, the J call TRBJ2-5, with 7 bases fitting TRBD1. V shed 3 bases and J 2 bases; nucleotides not matched to a gene: 3. The CDR3 extends over 14 amino acids. Germline assignment: CDR1 PRHDT and CDR2 FYEKMQ (reference sequence). CDR3 amino acids: CASSFTGVQETQYF. The CDR3 nucleotides are TGTGCCAGCAGCTTTACAGGGGTACAAGAGACCCAGTACTTC.

V usage is TRBV5-1 and J usage is TRBJ1-4; the match to TRBD1 covers 7 bases. This CDR3 contains 13 residues. Trimming cost V 2 bases and J 6 bases; bases outside gene matches: 1. The germline CDR1 and CDR2 sequences are SGHRS and YFSETQ. The chain's CDR3 is CASSFQGDEKLFF. The CDR3, as DNA: TGCGCCAGCAGCTTCCAGGGGGATGAAAAACTGTTTTTT.

The rearrangement uses TRBV9 and TRBJ1-4; the D gene is possibly TRBD1 (5 bases). Germline values: CDR1 SGDLS, CDR2 YYNGEE. Deletions cut 4 bases from V and 7 bases from J, with 20 bases between. The CDR3 length is 16 residues. CDR3 bases: TGTGCCAGCAGCTCGGCGTCCGGGACGAATGGTGAAAAACTGTTTTTT. Its protein product is CASSSASGTNGEKLFF.